The next 17 T cell receptor beta chains were all read from a single sample in a study of healthy donors' naive CD4 and CD8 T cells. Starting from roughly 0.45 ug of total RNA, TCR libraries were made with linear amplification. TCRdb passed the reads through MiXCR, listing each CDR3 protein once. The sample lists roughly 200,000 distinct CDR3 sequences, around three quarters occurring once. Sequences were obtained from naive CD4+ and CD8+ T cells sorted from blood, pooled from several donors. The receptors originated from a pool of human donors in good health; the sample pools cells from several healthy donors.

The V call is TRBV7-9, the J call TRBJ1-1, with D maybe TRBD1 (6 bases). V lost 5 bases and J lost 5, with 15 bases in between. CDR1 SEHNR and CDR2 FQNEAQ come from the germline V gene (reference sequence). This CDR3 comprises 14 residues. In DNA form, the CDR3 reads TGTGCCAGCAGCCTCCAGGGGAGTGGGACTGAAGCTTTCTTT. Translation gives CASSLQGSGTEAFF.

This clonotype occurred a few times. At one end the junction does not follow the germline gene, possibly because of a read error. The V call is TRBV6-2 or TRBV6-3, the J call TRBJ2-5; no clear D. Germline V gives CDR1 MNHEY, CDR2 SVGEGT. The CDR3 contains 14 residues. The CDR3 DNA sequence: TGTGCCAGCAGTTACGACTGGAACCAAGAGATCCAGTACTTC. Its translation: CASSYDWNQEIQYF.

V and J are TRBV6-2 or TRBV6-3 and TRBJ1-1; 7 bases are a match to TRBD1. The CDR3 consists of 13 residues. Germline loops: CDR1 MNHEY, CDR2 SVGEGT. J lost 3 bases, V lost 6 bases, and 4 bases had no gene match. The CDR3 DNA reads TGTGCCAGCAGGAGGACAGGAGACACTGAAGCTTTCTTT. Translation gives CASRRTGDTEAFF.

J is TRBJ1-6 and V is TRBV6-5; TRBD1 matches at 10 bases. V was clipped by 3 bases and J by 8 bases; unmatched bases: 4. CDR1 MNHEY and CDR2 SVGAGI come from the germline V gene. The CDR3 extends over 15 amino acids. In nucleotides, the CDR3 is TGTGCCAGCAGTTATGGAGGACAGGGGGATTCACCCCTCCACTTT. Residues: CASSYGGQGDSPLHF.

This chain connects TRBV6-1 to TRBJ1-1; D uncertain. The germline gives CDR1 MNHNS, CDR2 SASEGT. The V end was cut by 1 base, the J end by 0 bases, with 9 bases between. CDR3 length equals 15 residues. CDR3 nucleotides: TGTGCCAGCAGTGAAGAATGGGTTATGAACACTGAAGCTTTCTTT. Its translation: CASSEEWVMNTEAFF.

The chain joins TRBV15 to TRBJ2-7; D may be TRBD2 (5 bases). The V end was cut by 0 bases, the J end by 3 bases, with 15 bases between. CDR3 length: 16 amino acids. The germline V gene encodes CDR1 LNHNV and CDR2 YYDKDF (reference sequence). Here the CDR3 DNA reads TGTGCCACCAGCAGAGAAACGGCGGGCCTAGGCTACGAGCAGTACTTC. This sequence encodes CATSRETAGLGYEQYF.

J is TRBJ2-7 and V is TRBV30; possibly TRBD1 or TRBD2 for D (5 bases each). Trimming took off 3 bases at V and 4 bases at J, with 19 bases between the two ends. The CDR3 has 15 residues. Germline CDR1 GTSNPN, CDR2 SVGIG (reference sequence). CDR3 protein: CAWRDLLFGGYEQYF. DNA of the CDR3: TGTGCCTGGAGGGACCTCCTCTTTGGGGGATACGAGCAGTACTTC.

This rearrangement joins TRBV24-1 to TRBJ2-3, with D tentatively TRBD2 (6 bases). The germline V gene has CDR1 KGHDR and CDR2 SFDVKD. This CDR3 spans 14 amino acids. The V end lost 7 bases, the J end lost 2 bases, and 12 bases lay between the germline ends. The CDR3 DNA follows: TGTGCCACCAGCGATCCGGGACTCACAGATACGCAGTATTTT. Translation: CATSDPGLTDTQYF.

The chain links TRBV29-1 to TRBJ2-3; the D is unclear. Germline V gene data show CDR1 as SQVTM and CDR2 as ANQGSEA. The CDR3 runs to 16 residues. Trimming removed 2 bases from V and 0 bases from J, with 15 bases in between. The CDR3 spells CSVESAHRPSTDTQYF. The CDR3 nucleotides are TGCAGCGTTGAAAGCGCCCACCGCCCTAGCACAGATACGCAGTATTTT.

J is TRBJ2-1 and V is TRBV10-3; D is uncertain. Trimming pared 10 bases from V and 9 bases from J, leaving 16 bases between. Per the germline V gene, CDR1 is ENHRY and CDR2 is SYGVKD. The CDR3 contains 12 residues. CDR3 loop: CATLDDLGEQFF. As DNA, the CDR3 is TGTGCCACCCTGGACGACCTGGGTGAGCAGTTCTTC.

The chain recombines TRBV12-5 with TRBJ2-1, with 9 bases matching TRBD2. Trimming took 2 bases from V and 0 from J; bases not matched to a gene: 8. The CDR3 spans 18 residues. Germline CDR1 reads LGHNT; CDR2 reads FRNRAP. CDR3 loop: CASGLILAGGSSYNEQFF. The CDR3 nucleotides are TGTGCTAGTGGTTTGATTCTGGCGGGAGGGAGCTCCTACAATGAGCAGTTCTTC.

The genes are TRBV5-1 and TRBJ2-3; no definite D call. From germline, CDR1 is SGHRS and CDR2 YFSETQ. There are 12 residues in the CDR3. Trimming shortened V by 4 bases and J by 5 bases, and 8 bases separated the two germline ends. The CDR3 nucleotides are TGCGCCAGCAGCCCTGCCGGAGATACGCAGTATTTT. Translated, it gives CASSPAGDTQYF.

The CDR3 DNA follows: TGTGCCAGCAGCTCTGAGGGATCTCAGTACTTC. Translating it yields CASSSEGSQYF. V and J are TRBV7-8 and TRBJ2-7; perhaps TRBD2 as D (5 bases). The V end was cut by 4 bases, the J end by 10 bases, with 11 bases between. The CDR3 spans 11 residues. The germline V gene encodes CDR1 SGHVS and CDR2 FQNEAQ.

About this clonotype: A junction end diverges from the germline sequence, so it may reflect a read error. This sequence joins TRBV6-1 and TRBJ1-1; tentatively, D is TRBD1 (6 bases). Per the germline V gene, CDR1 is MNHNS and CDR2 is SASEGT. The CDR3 runs 13 residues. Here the CDR3 reads CASSKLRDTEAFF. In DNA, the CDR3 is TGTGCCAGCAGCAAGTTGAGGGACACCGAAGCTTTCTTT.

This rearrangement joins TRBV29-1 to TRBJ1-2, with D possibly TRBD1 on 5 matching bases. V was pared by 6 bases and J by 4 bases, with 18 bases between. This CDR3 region has 14 residues. Germline V lookup: CDR1 SQVTM, CDR2 ANQGSEA. In nucleotides, the CDR3 is TGCAGCGTACTGGTAACTGGGGGACTCTATGGCTACACCTTC. This codes for CSVLVTGGLYGYTF.

The chain links TRBV6-6 to TRBJ2-7, with 10 bases identical to TRBD2. From germline, CDR1 is MNHNY and CDR2 SVGAGI (reference sequence). With V trimmed by 6 bases and J by 3 bases, 8 bases remained unmatched. The CDR3 sequence is 15 residues long. For the CDR3, the DNA is TGTGCCAGCAGATCACAAGGACTAGCGGACTACGAGCAGTACTTC. Translated: CASRSQGLADYEQYF.

J is TRBJ1-5 and V is TRBV30, with D possibly matching TRBD1 (6 bases). Trimming shortened V by 0 bases and J by 6 bases, and 9 bases separated the two germline ends. This CDR3 contains 13 residues. The germline gives CDR1 GTSNPN, CDR2 SVGIG (reference sequence). The CDR3 protein is CAWSVEGGQPQHF. CDR3 DNA sequence: TGTGCCTGGAGTGTAGAAGGGGGTCAGCCCCAGCATTTT.